The next 28 T cell receptor beta chains were all read from a single sample in a study of T cells after posttransplantation cyclophosphamide. The data were produced by immunoSEQ multiplex PCR, yet TCRdb's version contains in-frame clones alone and is incomplete. In the table there are about 43,000 clones, 80% to 95% of which are singletons. Treatment was busulfan-fludarabine conditioning, a marrow graft, and cyclophosphamide on days +3 and +4. The sequenced sample was PBMCs, obtained around 60 days after allogeneic stem cell transplant with posttransplant cyclophosphamide. The origin of the receptors is a male patient over 55 who received an allogeneic stem cell transplant from a related donor and was CMV-positive. A share of the T cells may be of graft donor origin.

The genes are TRBV5-1 and TRBJ2-5; tentative D call: TRBD1 (6 bases). V lost 0 bases to trimming and J lost 5 bases, with 17 bases between them. This CDR3 is 16 amino acids long. In germline, CDR1 is SGHRS, CDR2 YFSETQ. The CDR3 is CASSLVGARQLETQYF. The CDR3 DNA is TGCGCCAGCAGCTTGGTGGGGGCGCGTCAATTGGAGACCCAGTACTTC.

V gene TRBV4-1 combines with J gene TRBJ1-5; D unclear. This CDR3 has 15 residues. The germline V gene has CDR1 MGHRA and CDR2 YSYEKL. Deletions cut 4 bases from V and 0 bases from J, with 10 bases between. In DNA form, the CDR3 reads TGCGCCAGCAGCCCCCTCCTGTATAGCAATCAGCCCCAGCATTTT. It yields the protein CASSPLLYSNQPQHF.

The rearrangement links TRBV5-4 to TRBJ2-3, with 15 bases fitting TRBD2. V dropped 4 bases and J dropped 0; count of bases not matched to a gene: 6. The CDR3 has 18 residues. Looked up from germline, CDR1 is SGHNT and CDR2 is YYREEE (reference sequence). The CDR3 loop is CASSEGLAGGISTDTQYF. CDR3 in DNA: TGTGCCAGCAGCGAGGGACTAGCGGGGGGAATTAGCACAGATACGCAGTATTTT.

V is TRBV6-4 and J is TRBJ1-2, with 9 bases that match TRBD1. Trimming took 5 bases from V and 2 from J; bases not matched to a gene: 6. CDR1 is MRHNA and CDR2 is SNTAGT in the germline V gene. The CDR3 has 15 residues. CDR3 bases: TGTGCCAGCAGTCCAGGGACAGGGAGAAACTATGGCTACACCTTC. Its protein product is CASSPGTGRNYGYTF.

The rearrangement joins TRBV18 to TRBJ2-5; D not resolved. The CDR3 is made up of 12 amino acids. Germline V gives CDR1 KGHSH, CDR2 LQKENI. Trimming cost V 4 bases and J 2 bases, with 5 bases left between them. The CDR3, as DNA: TGTGCCAGCTCACGTTCTCAAGAGACCCAGTACTTC. This gives the protein CASSRSQETQYF.

This sequence joins TRBV28 and TRBJ1-5, with D perhaps matching TRBD1 (5 bases). Germline CDR1 MDHEN, CDR2 SYDVKM. CDR3 size: 16 residues. Between the trimmed V and J ends, which lost 3 bases and 4 bases, there was a span of 16 bases. This CDR3 is CASSFTGHVGNQPQHF. DNA for the CDR3: TGTGCCAGCAGTTTTACAGGCCACGTAGGGAATCAGCCCCAGCATTTT.

This chain connects TRBV7-6 to TRBJ2-2; D remains ambiguous. V dropped 2 bases and J dropped 3 bases, with 10 bases sitting between them. The germline gives CDR1 SGHVS, CDR2 FNYEAQ. The CDR3 contains 15 residues. CDR3: CASSLMPRDTGELFF. In DNA form, the CDR3 reads TGTGCCAGCAGCTTAATGCCCCGCGACACCGGGGAGCTGTTTTTT.

The V call is TRBV18, the J call TRBJ2-7, with a weak D call TRBD2 (5 bases). Germline values: CDR1 KGHSH, CDR2 LQKENI. The CDR3 totals 13 residues. V lost 3 bases and J 3 bases, leaving 9 bases between the germline ends. CDR3 sequence (DNA): TGTGCCAGCTCACCGGTAGGAGGCTACGAGCAGTACTTC. It is translated as CASSPVGGYEQYF.

The V and J genes are TRBV13 and TRBJ2-2; D is ambiguous. This CDR3 spans 17 amino acids. The V end was cut by 6 bases, the J end by 1 base, with 18 bases between. Germline loops: CDR1 PRHDT, CDR2 FYEKMQ (reference sequence). Here the CDR3 DNA reads TGTGCCAGCAGTCTTATAGCCGCCCAAAAGAACACCGGGGAGCTGTTTTTT. This codes for CASSLIAAQKNTGELFF.

The CDR3 DNA sequence: TGTGCCAGCAGCCTTTCCTATGGCTACACCTTC. This encodes CASSLSYGYTF. The chain is built from TRBV2 and TRBJ1-2; D is undetermined. This CDR3 comprises 11 residues. The V and J ends lost 6 bases and 4 bases respectively, with 6 bases between them. Germline-derived CDR1 and CDR2 are SNHLY and FYNNEI.

V and J are TRBV19 and TRBJ1-2; no clear D. The V end was cut by 5 bases, the J end by 4 bases, with 17 bases between. This CDR3 is built from 15 residues. Germline V gene sequence: CDR1 LNHDA, CDR2 SQIVND (reference sequence). For the CDR3, the DNA is TGTGCCAGTAGTGACCCACAGTACCAAGCCTATGGCTACACCTTC. Translation gives CASSDPQYQAYGYTF.

As regards this clone: The same CDR3 is also encoded by other DNA sequences in this sample. V and J are TRBV6-4 and TRBJ1-2, with 7 positions matching TRBD1. The ends lost 6 bases at V and 5 bases at J; junction bases unmatched: 9. Germline CDR1 MRHNA, CDR2 SNTAGT. The CDR3 contains 14 residues. CDR3 sequence reads: CASSPGQSLYGYTF. The DNA of the CDR3 is TGTGCCAGCAGCCCGGGACAGTCCTTATATGGCTACACCTTC.

The rearrangement uses TRBV5-8 and TRBJ1-1; 9 bases are shared with TRBD1. Germline loops: CDR1 SGHTS, CDR2 YDEGEE. There are 14 residues in the CDR3. With 5 bases clipped from V and 1 base from J, the junction kept 3 bases outside the gene matches. DNA for the CDR3: TGTGCCAGCAGACGGACAGGGGCGAACACTGAAGCTTTCTTT. Its translation: CASRRTGANTEAFF.

The V gene is TRBV10-2, the J gene TRBJ1-3; 7 nucleotides agree with TRBD1. CDR3 length: 14 amino acids. Germline CDR1 is WSHSY and CDR2 is SAAADI. Trimming at V came to 10 bases and at J to 1 base, leaving 7 bases not matched to a gene. DNA of the CDR3: TGCGCCATTCGACAGGGATCGTCTGGAAACACCATATATTTT. This encodes CAIRQGSSGNTIYF.

The chain uses TRBV11-2 and TRBJ1-1; D might be TRBD1 (6 bases). The CDR3 sequence is 16 residues long. V lost 7 bases and J 4 bases, leaving 22 bases between the germline ends. Germline CDR1 and CDR2: SGHAT and FQNNGV. The CDR3 loop reads CASTPPGVRGTTEAFF. In DNA form, the CDR3 reads TGTGCCAGCACCCCCCCAGGGGTACGAGGGACCACTGAAGCTTTCTTT.

This clone was seen once. The chain recombines TRBV28 with TRBJ2-4; D is undetermined. CDR1 MDHEN and CDR2 SYDVKM come from the germline V gene. CDR3 length: 12 residues. Trimming removed 6 bases at V and 6 bases at J, with 9 bases between. The CDR3 DNA reads TGTGCCAGCAGCCGTCCCGGAAACATTCAGTACTTC. It is translated as CASSRPGNIQYF.

The CDR3 bases are TGTGCCATCTCACTTGGGGCAGCTGAAGCTTTCTTT. It is translated as CAISLGAAEAFF. V usage is TRBV10-3 and J usage is TRBJ1-1, with a tentative D call TRBD1 (5 bases). V shed 8 bases and J shed 6 bases, with 13 bases lying between them. Germline values: CDR1 ENHRY, CDR2 SYGVKD. The CDR3 has 12 residues.

The chain employs TRBV4-1 and TRBJ1-2; the D is unclear. Looked up from germline, CDR1 is MGHRA and CDR2 is YSYEKL. The CDR3 spans 15 residues. V was shortened by 1 base and J by 0 bases, with 9 bases between the two germline ends. CDR3 in amino acids: CASSQAGVTNYGYTF. The CDR3 nucleotides read TGCGCCAGCAGCCAAGCCGGGGTTACTAACTATGGCTACACCTTC.

This chain joins TRBV11-3 and TRBJ1-6; no definite D call. Trimming removed 0 bases at V and 7 bases at J, with 16 bases between. Germline V gene lookup returns CDR1 SGHNT and CDR2 YENEEA. The CDR3 loop spans 17 amino acids. The CDR3 is CASSLDFREESNSPLHF. The DNA of the CDR3 is TGTGCCAGCAGCTTAGACTTTCGGGAAGAATCAAATTCACCCCTCCACTTT.

The CDR3 spells CASSSHPDRAQETQYF. The CDR3 nucleotides are TGTGCCAGCAGCTCTCATCCCGACAGGGCGCAAGAGACCCAGTACTTC. The chain is built from TRBV11-2 and TRBJ2-5; TRBD1 matches at 7 bases. The V segment lost 4 bases and the J segment 2 bases; nucleotides outside the gene matches: 10. The germline CDR1 and CDR2 sequences are SGHAT and FQNNGV. This CDR3 has 16 amino acids.

The chain uses TRBV5-6 and TRBJ1-1; TRBD1 aligns across 9 bases. The V gene's germline CDR1 is SGHDT and CDR2 YYEEEE. This CDR3 contains 14 residues. The trim removed 2 bases at V and 8 bases at J, leaving 7 bases unmatched. The CDR3 bases are TGTGCCAGCAGCTTATGGGACAGGGCAGAGGAAGCTTTCTTT. It encodes CASSLWDRAEEAFF.

The chain is built from TRBV5-1 and TRBJ2-7; no reliable D call. Trimming took off 1 base at V and 6 bases at J, with 14 bases between the two ends. The CDR3 is made up of 14 amino acids. CDR1 SGHRS and CDR2 YFSETQ come from the germline V gene. DNA for the CDR3: TGCGCCAGCAGCTTGTCGCGACATTTCCTCGAGCAGTACGTC. It translates to CASSLSRHFLEQYV.

The V gene is TRBV7-2, the J gene TRBJ2-5, with TRBD2 matching 7 bases. Looked up from germline, CDR1 is SGHTA and CDR2 is FQGNSA. V lost 2 bases, J lost 7 bases, and 4 bases stayed unmatched. This CDR3 has 13 residues. CDR3 nucleotide sequence: TGTGCCAGCAGCTTAACTGGGGGGGGGACCCAGTACTTC. It is translated as CASSLTGGGTQYF.

CDR3 region: CASSPGTGATKTQYF. In nucleotides, the CDR3 is TGCGCCAGCAGCCCCGGGACAGGGGCCACGAAGACCCAGTACTTC. The rearrangement uses TRBV4-1 and TRBJ2-5; TRBD1 matches at 10 bases. The ends lost 4 bases at V and 6 bases at J; junction bases unmatched: 8. Germline CDR1 MGHRA, CDR2 YSYEKL. This CDR3 contains 15 residues.

Here the CDR3 reads CASSLIGAEAFF. The CDR3 coding sequence is TGCGCCAGCAGCCTCATAGGGGCTGAAGCTTTCTTT. V gene TRBV4-1 combines with J gene TRBJ1-1, with a weak D call TRBD1 (5 bases). V was shortened by 4 bases and J by 6 bases, with 9 bases between the two germline ends. Germline loops: CDR1 MGHRA, CDR2 YSYEKL. CDR3 size: 12 residues.

The chain recombines TRBV5-1 with TRBJ1-4; a weak D match, TRBD1 (5 bases). Looked up from germline, CDR1 is SGHRS and CDR2 is YFSETQ. This CDR3 has 15 residues. Between the trimmed V and J ends, which lost 3 bases and 5 bases, there was a span of 14 bases. CDR3 amino acids: CASSSFLGANEKLFF. In DNA form, the CDR3 reads TGCGCCAGCAGCTCCTTTTTAGGGGCAAATGAAAAACTGTTTTTT.

V usage is TRBV30 and J usage is TRBJ1-5, with 7 bases that match TRBD1. V lost 3 bases, J lost 4 bases, and 6 bases stayed unmatched. The CDR3 extends over 14 amino acids. Per germline, CDR1 GTSNPN and CDR2 SVGIG (reference sequence). CDR3 in amino acids: CAWSSQGRNQPQHF. The CDR3, as DNA: TGTGCCTGGAGCTCACAGGGGAGAAATCAGCCCCAGCATTTT.

The chain employs TRBV4-1 and TRBJ1-5; unclear D gene. This CDR3 has 16 residues. Germline CDR1 is MGHRA and CDR2 is YSYEKL. The V end lost 0 bases, the J end lost 6 bases, and 15 bases lay between the germline ends. The CDR3 loop is CASSQDGSIESQPQHF. In DNA form, the CDR3 reads TGCGCCAGCAGCCAAGATGGGAGTATAGAATCTCAGCCCCAGCATTTT.